One and the same sample provided the 16 T cell receptor beta chains below, sequenced in a study of breast tumors, draining lymph nodes, adjacent tissues. Breast cancer patients provided tissue from their axillary draining lymph nodes. Using its own MiXCR run on the multiplex PCR reads, TCRdb lists one record per CDR3 protein. Here the sample spans roughly 260,000 distinct CDR3 sequences, about 33% being singletons. The sample consisted of axillary lymph node tissue. The receptors derive from a female donor with breast cancer. Some clones in this sample may be carry-over from other donors' samples.

This clonotype was detected many times. V gene TRBV10-3 combines with J gene TRBJ1-2; 11 bases map to TRBD1. Germline V gene sequence: CDR1 ENHRY, CDR2 SYGVKD. This CDR3 comprises 17 residues. The V gene end was trimmed by 6 bases and the J gene end by 6 bases; junction bases not matched to a gene: 15. In nucleotides, the CDR3 is TGTGCCATCAGAAGCTCGGATTTTCCGGGACAGGGGGATGGCTACACCTTC. This encodes CAIRSSDFPGQGDGYTF.

This clonotype was detected many times. This sequence joins TRBV20-1 and TRBJ1-5; 7 bases are a match to TRBD1. V was pared by 0 bases and J by 1 base, with 9 bases of the junction left unmatched. This CDR3 is 17 amino acids long. The germline V gene has CDR1 DFQATT and CDR2 SNEGSKA (reference sequence). The CDR3 here is CSARDERGQVSNQPQHF. CDR3 bases: TGCAGTGCTAGAGATGAAAGAGGACAGGTCAGCAATCAGCCCCAGCATTTT.

The chain carries TRBV7-2 and TRBJ2-7; 7 bases agree with TRBD2. The CDR3 spans 17 residues. Per the germline V gene, CDR1 is SGHTA and CDR2 is FQGNSA. V gave up 8 bases and J gave up 3 bases; unmatched junction bases: 19. DNA for the CDR3: TGTGCCAGCTCACTTCGCTCGGGGGGAGCCCCCAGCTACGAGCAGTACTTC. Translated: CASSLRSGGAPSYEQYF. Full variable domain (outside the CDR3, taken from reference TRBV7-2 and TRBJ2-7): GAGVSQSPSNKVTEKGKDVELRCDPISGHTALYWYRQSLGQGLEFLIYFQGNSAPDKSGLPSDRFSAERTGGSVSTLTIQRTQQEDSAVYLCASSLRSGGAPSYEQYFGPGTRLTVT.

At least ten counts were recorded for this clonotype. The CDR3 protein is CASSLNGVGGEKLFF. The DNA of the CDR3 is TGTGCCAGCAGCTTGAACGGGGTCGGGGGTGAAAAACTGTTTTTT. This rearrangement joins TRBV7-9 to TRBJ1-4; a weak D match, TRBD1 (5 bases). Per the germline V gene, CDR1 is SEHNR and CDR2 is FQNEAQ (reference sequence). This CDR3 has 15 amino acids. V was shortened by 3 bases and J by 7 bases, with 15 bases between the two germline ends.

This clonotype was picked up many times. The genes are TRBV7-2 and TRBJ1-4; 8 bases agree with TRBD1. Looked up from germline, CDR1 is SGHTA and CDR2 is FQGNSA. The V segment lost 4 bases and the J segment 3 bases; nucleotides outside the gene matches: 4. This CDR3 is built from 15 residues. The DNA for the CDR3 is TGTGCCAGCAGCTGGAGGACAGGGCCTAATGAAAAACTGTTTTTT. It encodes CASSWRTGPNEKLFF.

This clonotype was observed a handful of times. Mismatch with germline at one junction end may stem from a read error. The CDR3: CAGSSTGVGETQYF. The CDR3 DNA sequence: TGCGCCGGCAGCTCGACAGGGGTGGGCGAGACCCAGTACTTC. V usage is TRBV5-1 and J usage is TRBJ2-5; TRBD1 agrees at 8 bases. This CDR3 has 14 amino acids. Germline CDR1 and CDR2: SGHRS and YFSETQ.

This clonotype has a single count. This chain links TRBV20-1 with TRBJ2-1; D remains ambiguous. In germline, CDR1 is DFQATT, CDR2 SNEGSKA (reference sequence). Between the trimmed V and J ends, which lost 5 bases and 0 bases, there was a span of 11 bases. The CDR3 sequence is 14 residues long. The CDR3 coding sequence is TGCAGTGCTCTAGAGAGGTTCTCCTACAATGAGCAGTTCTTC. The encoded protein is CSALERFSYNEQFF.

This chain uses TRBV19 with TRBJ1-1; no firm D call. Germline assignment: CDR1 LNHDA and CDR2 SQIVND (reference sequence). The CDR3 loop spans 14 amino acids. V was cut by 5 bases and J by 3 bases, with 13 bases left in between. The CDR3: CASSEGGGYTEAFF. CDR3 DNA: TGTGCCAGTAGTGAGGGAGGCGGGTACACTGAAGCTTTCTTT.

There are many counts of this clonotype. A much larger clone lies one base from this, so it may be a read error. Because the CDR3's place on the DNA is in doubt, the DNA is left out and the CDR3 is given as listed by TCRdb. The chain uses TRBV9 and TRBJ2-7. Germline V gene data show CDR1 as SGDLS and CDR2 as YYNGEE. The CDR3 region is 14 residues in length, termini included. The CDR3 sequence: CASSVGHGTYEQSF.

This clonotype appeared a few times. This may arise from a read error, as a much more abundant clone is one base away. The V call is TRBV4-2, the J call TRBJ2-5; no reliable D call. This CDR3 has 15 amino acids. Germline V lookup: CDR1 LGHNA, CDR2 YNFKEQ. The CDR3 coding sequence is TGTGCCAGCAGCTTGGAGCCAGCCGTCGGAGAGGCCCAGTACTTC. Protein product: CASSLEPAVGEAQYF.

This chain links TRBV11-2 with TRBJ2-4, with a possible D match to TRBD2 (7 bases). V lost 1 base and J 3 bases, leaving 13 bases between the germline ends. The CDR3 runs to 16 residues. Germline CDR1 and CDR2: SGHAT and FQNNGV. CDR3 sequence reads: CASSLGGGRDKNIQYF. CDR3 sequence (DNA): TGTGCCAGCAGCTTAGGGGGGGGGCGAGACAAAAACATTCAGTACTTC.

This clonotype was found many times. One junction end does not reproduce the germline sequence, and a read error may be involved. This chain connects TRBV5-1 to TRBJ2-7; possible D gene TRBD1, 5 bases. The CDR3 is 11 amino acids. Germline V gene data show CDR1 as SGHRS and CDR2 as YFSETQ. For the CDR3, the DNA is TGCGCCAGCAGCCTAGACAGTATCAAGCACTTC. Encoded protein: CASSLDSIKHF.

This clonotype was counted only a few times. The rearrangement joins TRBV5-4 to TRBJ2-5, with a tentative D call TRBD2 (7 bases). V was cut by 7 bases and J by 3 bases, with 13 bases left in between. Germline CDR1 and CDR2: SGHNT and YYREEE (reference sequence). The CDR3 is 13 amino acids. The CDR3 loop is CASGRGLEETQYF. DNA for the CDR3: TGTGCCAGCGGGCGGGGGCTAGAAGAGACCCAGTACTTC.

This clonotype has at least ten counts. The genes are TRBV6-6 and TRBJ2-6, with 9 bases lining up with TRBD1. The ends lost 6 bases at V and 0 bases at J; junction bases unmatched: 15. This CDR3 region has 20 residues. Per the germline V gene, CDR1 is MNHNY and CDR2 is SVGAGI (reference sequence). The CDR3 spells CASSLSRNGQGPSGANVLTF. DNA for the CDR3: TGTGCCAGCAGCCTCAGCAGAAACGGACAGGGGCCCTCTGGGGCCAACGTCCTGACTTTC.

In its sample, this clonotype was seen many times. The chain combines TRBV6-5 with TRBJ1-2; 9 bases are shared with TRBD1. J lost 4 bases, V lost 9 bases, and 6 bases had no gene match. CDR3 length: 13 residues. Germline V gene sequence: CDR1 MNHEY, CDR2 SVGAGI. CDR3 nucleotides: TGTGCCAGTCAACAGGGGGCCTTCTATGGCTACACCTTC. It yields the protein CASQQGAFYGYTF.

As concerns this clonotype: A much larger clone differs from this one at a single base, so this may be a read error. The chain combines TRBV5-1 with TRBJ2-1; D is possibly TRBD2 (6 bases). CDR1 and CDR2 (germline): SGHRS, YFSETQ. There are 18 residues in the CDR3. The CDR3 is CASGLRGALLSSYNEQFF. The DNA for the CDR3 is TGCGCCAGCGGCTTGCGGGGCGCCCTTTTAAGCTCCTACAATGAGCAGTTCTTC.